A single sample is the source of the 21 T cell receptor beta chains below, sequenced in a study of T cells in Graves' hyperthyroidism and ophthalmopathy. Template material for amplifying TCR beta CDR3 regions consisted of RNA transcripts. RT-PCR in the first round (using the HTBI primer set) targeted the TCR CDR3. Using its own MiXCR run on the multiplex PCR reads, TCRdb lists one record per CDR3 protein. The sample shows about 420,000 distinct CDR3 sequences, roughly 14% of them seen only once. Sequencing used blood. These receptors all come from a woman aged 18-29 years with Graves' hyperthyroidism.

Note on this clonotype: The junction differs from germline at one of its ends, possibly a read error. V and J are TRBV6-1 and TRBJ2-2, with D tentatively TRBD1 (7 bases). CDR1 and CDR2 from the germline V gene are MNHNS and SASEGT. This CDR3 comprises 18 residues. CDR3 residues: CASRRGQLTFLNTGGLFF. The CDR3, as DNA: TGTGCCAGCAGGCGGGGACAGCTTACTTTTCTTAACACCGGGGGGCTGTTTTTT.

This clonotype was seen repeatedly, ten times or more. CDR3 residues: CASSRDGTNTEAFF. Written as DNA, the CDR3 is TGTGCCAGCAGCCGCGACGGGACGAACACTGAAGCTTTCTTT. The chain recombines TRBV3-1 with TRBJ1-1, with D possibly being TRBD1 (5 bases). The CDR3 loop spans 14 amino acids. V dropped 4 bases and J dropped 1 base, with 10 bases sitting between them. The germline V gene has CDR1 LGHDT and CDR2 YNNKEL (reference sequence).

The table lists this clonotype with many counts. The chain employs TRBV27 and TRBJ2-1; D is unclear. Per germline, CDR1 MNHEY and CDR2 SMNVEV (reference sequence). V dropped 3 bases and J dropped 4 bases, with 7 bases sitting between them. The CDR3 contains 13 residues. The CDR3, as DNA: TGTGCCAGCAGTTTGTCCCAATACAATGAGCAGTTCTTC. This sequence encodes CASSLSQYNEQFF.

This clonotype was detected many times. The genes are TRBV7-9 and TRBJ1-1; perhaps TRBD1 as D (6 bases). V was shortened by 0 bases and J by 5 bases, with 10 bases between the two germline ends. Germline lookup yields CDR1 SEHNR and CDR2 FQNEAQ (reference sequence). This CDR3 has 14 amino acids. The CDR3 region is CASSLANRATEAFF. The CDR3 DNA reads TGTGCCAGCAGCTTAGCGAACAGGGCTACTGAAGCTTTCTTT.

This clonotype was recorded a few times. The chain joins TRBV4-1 to TRBJ2-3; D unclear. V was clipped by 1 base and J by 0 bases, with 8 bases between them. CDR1 and CDR2 (germline): MGHRA, YSYEKL. The CDR3 is made up of 15 amino acids. The CDR3 DNA sequence: TGCGCCAGCAGCCAAGGCTCACGGAGCACAGATACGCAGTATTTT. Its protein product is CASSQGSRSTDTQYF.

This clonotype was observed many times. The rearrangement uses TRBV10-3 and TRBJ1-1, with 8 bases fitting TRBD1. This CDR3 comprises 13 residues. V was clipped by 5 bases and J by 5 bases; unmatched bases: 4. CDR1 and CDR2 (germline): ENHRY, SYGVKD. CDR3 nucleotides: TGTGCCATCAGTCAGGGGGCGCCGACTGAAGCTTTCTTT. As protein: CAISQGAPTEAFF.

As concerns this clonotype: With a much larger clone just one base away, this may be a read error. V and J are TRBV25-1 and TRBJ2-7; TRBD1 aligns across 7 bases. Per the germline V gene, CDR1 is MGHDK and CDR2 is SYGVNS. The CDR3 spans 17 residues. CDR3 sequence reads: CASSEWRWGQRTYGQYF. The CDR3 nucleotides read TGTGCCAGCAGTGAATGGCGGTGGGGACAGAGGACCTACGGGCAGTACTTC.

Worth noting for this clonotype: This sequence may be a read error, since a much larger clone differs from it by one base. The chain joins TRBV6-9 to TRBJ1-1, with TRBD1 as a possible D gene (5 bases). The CDR3 loop spans 13 amino acids. From germline, CDR1 is MNHGY and CDR2 SVAAGI. Here the CDR3 reads CASGYGGAPEAFF. The CDR3 DNA reads TGTGCCAGCGGTTACGGTGGGGCCCCTGAAGCTTTCTTT.

This clonotype has ten or more counts. V usage is TRBV20-1 and J usage is TRBJ1-4; maybe TRBD1 (5 bases). The length of the CDR3 is 15 residues. The V gene's germline CDR1 is DFQATT and CDR2 SNEGSKA (reference sequence). Trimming took 2 bases from V and 4 from J, leaving 14 bases between them. The CDR3 loop reads CSARTGQAGNEKLFF. CDR3 bases: TGCAGTGCTAGAACAGGCCAGGCGGGTAATGAAAAACTGTTTTTT.

This clonotype has only a few counts. The gene calls are TRBV15 and TRBJ2-7; 8 positions agree with TRBD1. CDR3 size: 16 residues. Germline V CDR1 and CDR2: LNHNV, YYDKDF (reference sequence). After removal of 0 bases from V and 1 base from J, the junction contained 5 bases not matched to a gene. This chain's CDR3 is CATSRDRGLGSYEQYF. The CDR3 nucleotides read TGTGCCACCAGCAGAGACAGGGGGCTGGGTTCCTACGAGCAGTACTTC.

This clonotype was observed at least ten times. The rearrangement links TRBV10-1 to TRBJ2-7; TRBD2 agrees at 9 bases. The CDR3 totals 15 residues. The V and J ends lost 2 bases and 7 bases, in that order; junction bases with no gene match: 9. Per germline, CDR1 WNHNN and CDR2 SYGVQD (reference sequence). The CDR3 region is CASSETLAGVGEQYF. The DNA for the CDR3 is TGCGCCAGCAGTGAGACATTAGCGGGAGTCGGGGAGCAGTACTTC.

There are many counts of this clonotype. The rearrangement links TRBV6-1 to TRBJ2-2; TRBD1 might be the D (6 bases). Germline lookup yields CDR1 MNHNS and CDR2 SASEGT. This CDR3 is built from 14 residues. The V gene lost 4 bases and the J gene lost 3 bases, with 9 bases spanning the gap. The CDR3 DNA sequence: TGTGCCAGCAGTGCAGGGGTTTACACCGGGGAGCTGTTTTTT. Protein: CASSAGVYTGELFF.

This clonotype was found a few times. The chain carries TRBV6-1 and TRBJ2-7, with 9 bases aligning to TRBD1. The V segment lost 5 bases and the J segment 0 bases; nucleotides outside the gene matches: 11. The germline CDR1 and CDR2 sequences are MNHNS and SASEGT. The CDR3 has 17 amino acids. The CDR3 DNA follows: TGTGCCAGCAGTTTCTCTTCCGGGACAGGGACCTCCTACGAGCAGTACTTC. Translated, it gives CASSFSSGTGTSYEQYF.

This clonotype was detected many times. The chain has TRBV3-1 and TRBJ1-3; perhaps TRBD1 as D (5 bases). The length of the CDR3 is 16 residues. Germline assignment: CDR1 LGHDT and CDR2 YNNKEL (reference sequence). The V and J ends lost 0 bases and 3 bases respectively, with 12 bases between them. The CDR3 region has the DNA TGTGCCAGCAGCCAAGATTCACGGGGGAATGGAAACACCATATATTTT. Its translation: CASSQDSRGNGNTIYF. The entire variable domain, with the rest obtained from reference TRBV3-1 and TRBJ1-3, is as follows: DTAVSQTPKYLVTQMGNDKSIKCEQNLGHDTMYWYKQDSKKFLKIMFSYNNKELIINETVPNRFSPKSPDKAHLNLHINSLELGDSAVYFCASSQDSRGNGNTIYFGEGSWLTVV.

This clonotype was counted many times. The chain combines TRBV29-1 with TRBJ1-1; D call uncertain. The V and J ends lost 6 bases and 0 bases respectively, with 11 bases between them. Germline V gives CDR1 SQVTM, CDR2 ANQGSEA. There are 13 residues in the CDR3. The CDR3 sequence is CSVSGIMNTEAFF. The CDR3 nucleotides are TGCAGCGTCTCGGGGATTATGAACACTGAAGCTTTCTTT. Drawing the rest from reference TRBV29-1 and TRBJ1-1, the complete variable domain is SAVISQKPSRDICQRGTSLTIQCQVDSQVTMMFWYRQQPGQSLTLIATANQGSEATYESGFVIDKFPISRPNLTFSTLTVSNMSPEDSSIYLCSVSGIMNTEAFFGQGTRLTVV.

The gene calls are TRBV19 and TRBJ1-5; TRBD1 agrees at 8 bases. V gave up 7 bases and J gave up 8 bases; unmatched junction bases: 16. This CDR3 is built from 16 residues. Germline CDR1 is LNHDA and CDR2 is SQIVND (reference sequence). CDR3 loop: CASTVSQARTGKPQHF. CDR3 nucleotide sequence: TGTGCCAGTACGGTATCGCAGGCCAGGACAGGGAAGCCCCAGCATTTT.

The V and J genes are TRBV7-2 and TRBJ2-1; D unresolved. This CDR3 spans 13 amino acids. Between the trimmed V and J ends, which lost 4 bases and 3 bases, there was a span of 7 bases. Germline assignment: CDR1 SGHTA and CDR2 FQGNSA. CDR3 in amino acids: CASSSAYYNEQFF. The CDR3 DNA follows: TGTGCCAGCAGCTCGGCTTACTACAATGAGCAGTTCTTC.

This clonotype was counted many times. The gene calls are TRBV10-3 and TRBJ1-5, with 7 bases identical to TRBD1. Trimming cost V 1 base and J 5 bases; bases outside gene matches: 2. The CDR3 is made up of 14 amino acids. Germline V gene data show CDR1 as ENHRY and CDR2 as SYGVKD. The CDR3 sequence: CAISEFDRDQPQHF. DNA for the CDR3: TGTGCCATCAGTGAGTTTGACAGGGATCAGCCCCAGCATTTT.

In this sample, this clonotype turned up many times. The chain has TRBV5-1 and TRBJ1-4; TRBD1 agrees at 9 bases. The germline CDR1 and CDR2 sequences are SGHRS and YFSETQ. J gave up 0 bases and V 3 bases, and 0 bases lay outside the gene matches. CDR3 length: 15 amino acids. The CDR3 DNA follows: TGCGCCAGCAGCTGGACAGGGGCAACTAATGAAAAACTGTTTTTT. It is translated as CASSWTGATNEKLFF.

The gene calls are TRBV6-1 and TRBJ1-3; D remains unclear. The CDR3 loop spans 16 amino acids. V lost 2 bases, J lost 3 bases, and 14 bases lay in between. Per germline, CDR1 MNHNS and CDR2 SASEGT. CDR3 DNA sequence: TGTGCCAGCAGTGAACTTTGGCGCAGTAGTGGAAACACCATATATTTT. Protein product: CASSELWRSSGNTIYF.

This clonotype has a count of ten or more. The chain links TRBV9 to TRBJ2-2; D is perhaps TRBD2 (6 bases). Trimming removed 0 bases at V and 4 bases at J, with 13 bases between. CDR1 is SGDLS, CDR2 YYNGEE, per germline. This CDR3 comprises 16 residues. Here the CDR3 DNA reads TGTGCCAGCAGCGTAGTTGGCGGGGCCCCCACCGGGGAGCTGTTTTTT. Translating gives CASSVVGGAPTGELFF.